The text below deals with one T cell receptor (beta chain). Its cognate antigen has yet to be identified. No base-level quality is on record; no much larger clone is a single base apart. The sample originates from a study of shared clonotypes between healthy human individuals (TCRdb year 2020). About the full investigation: The cohort included three men and a couple of women between 18 and 49 years of age. Per donor, three plates each were used for CD4 naive and CD4 memory, two for CD8 naive, and one for CD8 memory. Per donor, leukapheresis produced somewhere between about 0.94 and 9.5 billion PBMCs. The study deeply sequenced blood TCR repertoires of about 5 healthy adults to estimate repertoire size and the extent of clonotype sharing between individuals. Different laboratories and diverse techniques were used to prepare libraries and sequence TCR repertoires, to increase sequencing depth and limit assay-specific biases. Broader findings and caveats from the paper: Sharing across a few donors was observed for around 4.8% of naive CD4, under 4% of naive CD8, roughly 2.4% of memory CD4, and about 0.4% of memory CD8 clonotypes. Because the study included a small number of donors, the genetic and exposure-history diversity represented was limited. Larger estimated clonotype richness was generally found for naive subsets than for memory subsets. Sampling was restricted to blood, and TCR repertoires in tissue are likely to differ from TCR repertoires in blood. Pairwise subsampling led to the expectation that sequencing depth would affect the degree of clonotype sharing among donors. Even with the large sequencing depth, rarefaction of the sorted-subset datasets indicated that sequencing was incomplete. Compared with non-shared clonotypes, the clonotypes found in all four sorted-subset donors had higher generation probabilities.

Using the deep immunoSEQ assay, multiplex PCR amplified TCR CDR3 regions from genomic DNA. Genomic DNA extracted from each cell subset was distributed evenly over all wells of several immunoSEQ 96-well plates, and each plate served as one replicate. Each replicate PCR for sorted subsets received around 200 ng genomic DNA, equal to tens of thousands of T cell genomes. Purified libraries were measured with a Qubit 3.0 fluorometer, size-checked on a Bioanalyzer 2100, and measured again with the KAPA Library Quantification kit. A separate single-read 150-cycle Illumina NextSeq 550 flow cell was used to sequence each immunoSEQ 96-well plate. On the authors' methods: Because the immunoSEQ output included only junctional sequences and no quality scores, the filtering could not be the same as the filtering used for full-length reads. To assign V/J genes and CDR3, sequences were annotated using PyIR, a Python wrapper for IgBLAST v1.9, with IMGT germline references. Any read was removed if the V/J assignment was weak (E-value above 1e-6), the CDR3 was missing, or the read contained stop codons, out-of-frame junctions, or ambiguous translated residues. V3J clonotypes were defined by identical inferred V gene, J gene, and CDR3 amino acid sequence. To compute the percentage overlap between repertoires, the number of shared unique clonotypes was divided by the size of the smaller repertoire. Repertoire richness was assessed with RTK rarefaction, the Chao1 estimator, and Recon v2.1 estimates of unobserved clonotypes. Generation probabilities were computed with OLGA for all TCRbeta clonotypes obtained by the gDNA method from several donors. The table was pulled from immuneACCESS by TCRdb, which kept in-frame rearrangements only. Such tables lose some clones; where checked, under half of the loss comes from unresolved V genes, and the rest has no known cause. That table furnishes V, J and clone size, whereas the DNA furnished D and trimming. The sample profile shows 2 million to 2.5 million clones; 85% to 95% of them were found once. Around 1.1% of the sample comes from the top ten.

CD8 naive samples consisted of CD45RO-negative cells that were positively selected for CCR7, yielding a CD45RA+CCR7+ population without TemRA cells. The donors were healthy, HIV-negative adults who had no recently reported acute infections or vaccinations. Every donor was a Caucasian adult residing in Nashville, Tennessee, USA. Blood was collected by leukapheresis, and PBMCs were isolated by Ficoll-Histopaque density gradient centrifugation and then cryopreserved in liquid nitrogen vapor phase. Analytical flow cytometry was used to check the purity and quantity of every magnetically sorted T cell population. Each sorted fraction had its genomic DNA isolated and then quantified by UV absorbance on a Nanodrop 2000c. Trimming takes 0 bases off V and 7 bases off J; junction bases not matched to a gene: 6. Based on the germline V gene, the CDR1 and CDR2 sequences are MNHEY and SVGAGI. Including the terminal cysteine and phenylalanine, the CDR3 comprises 16 residues. The kept DNA is CDR3 alone, 48 bases in frame from the first base.

The sequence was collected from a young man in good health. Sequences were obtained from naive CD8+ T cells sorted from blood. Interpreted using the paper, the cell subset or site label stands for: CD45RA+CCR7+. Rearrangement joined TRBV6-5 to TRBJ1-6; 7 bases in the junction line up with TRBD1. The CDR3 protein is CASSYSGPDRNSPLHF. Read as DNA, the sequence is TGTGCCAGCAGTTACTCGGGCCCGGACAGGAATTCACCCCTCCACTTT.